This T cell receptor (beta chain) is from a study of cytotoxic CD8 clonotypes in ibrutinib-treated CLL. Assay used: immunoSEQ multiplex PCR; TCRdb lists only in-frame clones, some missing. Of under 300,000 clones listed, 70% are singletons. This clone was detected only a few times. The starting material was PBMCs, obtained after 24 months of ibrutinib treatment. The receptor was isolated from a human donor with chronic lymphocytic leukemia.

DNA for the CDR3: TGTGCCAGCACCTCCCTCGGGACTAGCGGCTCCTACGAGCAGTACTTC. It yields the protein CASTSLGTSGSYEQYF. The V and J genes are TRBV27 and TRBJ2-7, with 11 bases that match TRBD2. CDR1 and CDR2 from the germline V gene are MNHEY and SMNVEV (reference sequence). The junction had 8 bases not matched to a gene; V was cut back by 7 bases and J by 0 bases. The CDR3 runs 16 residues.